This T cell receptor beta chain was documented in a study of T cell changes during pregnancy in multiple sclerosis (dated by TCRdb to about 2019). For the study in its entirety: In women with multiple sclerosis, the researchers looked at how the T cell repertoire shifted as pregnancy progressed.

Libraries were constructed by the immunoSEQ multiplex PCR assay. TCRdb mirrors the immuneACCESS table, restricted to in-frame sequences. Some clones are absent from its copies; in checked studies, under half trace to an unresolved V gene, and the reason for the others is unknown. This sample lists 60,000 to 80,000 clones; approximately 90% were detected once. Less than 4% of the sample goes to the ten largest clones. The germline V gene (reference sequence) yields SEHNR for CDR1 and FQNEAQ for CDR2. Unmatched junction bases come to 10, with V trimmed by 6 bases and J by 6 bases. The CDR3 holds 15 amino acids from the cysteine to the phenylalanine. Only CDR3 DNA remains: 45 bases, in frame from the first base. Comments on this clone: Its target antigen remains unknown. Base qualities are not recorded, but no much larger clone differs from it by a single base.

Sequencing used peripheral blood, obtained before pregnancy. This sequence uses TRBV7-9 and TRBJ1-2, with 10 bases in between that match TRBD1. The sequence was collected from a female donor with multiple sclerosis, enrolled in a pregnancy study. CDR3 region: CASRPGTGARDGYTF. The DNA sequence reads TGTGCCAGCAGACCCGGGACAGGGGCGCGAGATGGCTACACCTTC.